What follows are 29 T cell receptor beta chains derived from one specimen sequenced in a study of regulatory T cells in long-lasting Graves disease (dated by TCRdb to the early 2020s). Libraries were made using multiplex PCR. Sequencing relied on an Illumina HiSeq 4000. CDR3 regions were amplified by Arm-PCR with iRepertoire HTBI primers to construct TCR beta libraries. TCRdb reprocessed the public reads (quality trimming at Q25 with fastp, clone calling with MiXCR) and kept in-frame beta chains. Rows are combined by CDR3 protein, so each entry shows the most common genes and DNA. Within this sample are 700,000 or so distinct CDR3 sequences, with around 30% of them counted one time only. The leading ten clones occupy about 40% of the sample. According to the study, the label for this sample's time point signals: persistent/refractory GD, antithyroid drugs over 5 years with positive TRAb. For both TCR sequencing and RNA sequencing, RNA was extracted from PBMCs in TRIzol.

Sequencing used peripheral blood mononuclear cells (PBMCs), obtained when the disease was refractory, from a patient treated with antithyroid drugs. These receptors all stem from a female donor with Graves disease.

V and J are TRBV6-2 or TRBV6-3 and TRBJ1-1; TRBD1 agrees at 10 bases. Germline V gene data show CDR1 as MNHEY and CDR2 as SVGEGT. The CDR3 consists of 20 residues. With V trimmed by 0 bases and J by 0 bases, 13 bases remained unmatched. The CDR3 spells CASSYSTGTGAAIMNTEAFF. The CDR3 coding sequence is TGTGCCAGCAGTTACTCAACCGGGACAGGGGCCGCTATAATGAACACTGAAGCTTTCTTT.

The genes are TRBV27 and TRBJ1-2; 8 positions match TRBD1. Per the germline V gene, CDR1 is MNHEY and CDR2 is SMNVEV (reference sequence). The V gene end was trimmed by 1 base and the J gene end by 4 bases; junction bases not matched to a gene: 2. There are 14 residues in the CDR3. This CDR3 is CASSLFQGAYGYTF. The CDR3 DNA follows: TGTGCCAGCAGTTTATTCCAGGGGGCCTATGGCTACACCTTC.

A note on this clonotype: This likely comes from a read error, as the CDR3 has no conserved phenylalanine or tryptophan at its end. The chain combines TRBV12-5 with TRBJ1-5, with D perhaps TRBD1 (5 bases). CDR3 length: 14 amino acids. V was trimmed by 6 bases and J by 3 bases, leaving 12 bases between them. Germline CDR1 and CDR2: LGHNT and FRNRAP. DNA for the CDR3: TGTGCTAGTGGACCGGGGGGGTCCAATCAGCCCCAGCATCTT. This encodes CASGPGGSNQPQHL.

V usage is TRBV5-1 and J usage is TRBJ1-2; a possible D gene is TRBD1 (6 bases). The CDR3 is made up of 14 amino acids. Germline CDR1 and CDR2: SGHRS and YFSETQ. V was cut by 0 bases and J by 12 bases, with 18 bases left in between. CDR3 DNA sequence: TGCGCCAGCAGCTTGGAAGGGGGGATGATAGTAGACACCTTC. Its protein is CASSLEGGMIVDTF.

This clonotype occurred a few times. The genes are TRBV28 and TRBJ1-5; D is unclear. Germline V gene lookup returns CDR1 MDHEN and CDR2 SYDVKM. With 7 bases removed from V and 5 bases from J, the gap between germline ends came to 12 bases. The CDR3 has 13 amino acids. The CDR3 loop is CASTHYRDQPQHF. The CDR3 bases are TGTGCCAGCACCCATTATCGGGATCAGCCCCAGCATTTT.

The J gene is TRBJ2-5, the V gene TRBV3-1; unclear D gene. This CDR3 is built from 12 residues. CDR1 is LGHDT and CDR2 is YNNKEL in the germline V gene (reference sequence). Trimming shortened V by 0 bases and J by 10 bases, and 9 bases separated the two germline ends. The chain's CDR3 is CASSQDQASQYF. CDR3 nucleotide sequence: TGTGCCAGCAGCCAAGATCAAGCTAGCCAGTACTTC.

The table lists this clonotype with many counts. The chain has TRBV11-2 and TRBJ2-5; D not certain. V gave up 3 bases and J gave up 11 bases, with 13 bases separating them. The CDR3 loop spans 12 amino acids. Germline CDR1 SGHAT, CDR2 FQNNGV. The chain's CDR3 is CASSLLGSWQYF. The CDR3 region has the DNA TGTGCCAGCAGCTTGTTGGGGTCCTGGCAGTACTTC.

DNA for the CDR3: TGCAGCGTTGAATTACTTGCGGCTAGCGGCTGCCAAGAGACCCAGTACTTC. Translation: CSVELLAASGCQETQYF. The rearrangement uses TRBV29-1 and TRBJ2-5; 7 bases are a match to TRBD2. Trimming removed 2 bases from V and 1 base from J; junction bases left unmatched: 13. Germline lookup yields CDR1 SQVTM and CDR2 ANQGSEA. The CDR3 contains 17 residues. Complete variable domain (other parts from reference TRBV29-1 and TRBJ2-5): SAVISQKPSRDICQRGTSLTIQCQVDSQVTMMFWYRQQPGQSLTLIATANQGSEATYESGFVIDKFPISRPNLTFSTLTVSNMSPEDSSIYLCSVELLAASGCQETQYFGPGTRLLVL.

This clonotype has ten or more counts. The CDR3, as DNA: TGTGCCAGCAGCCCAAGCTATGGCTACACCTTC. The encoded protein is CASSPSYGYTF. This chain connects TRBV11-2 to TRBJ1-2, with D unclear. Germline assignment: CDR1 SGHAT and CDR2 FQNNGV. The CDR3 contains 11 residues. The V end was cut by 5 bases, the J end by 4 bases, with 5 bases between.

V gene TRBV10-3 combines with J gene TRBJ1-3; D perhaps matches TRBD1 (6 bases). CDR1 is ENHRY, CDR2 SYGVKD, per germline. The CDR3 loop spans 15 amino acids. Trimming removed 3 bases from V and 2 bases from J, with 11 bases in between. This CDR3 is CAISDSTGTGNTIYF. DNA of the CDR3: TGTGCCATCAGTGACTCAACAGGGACTGGAAACACCATATATTTT.

This clonotype was found a few times. The CDR3 nucleotides read TGTGCCAGCAGTTACGGAAGGGTGTGGGAGCCCCAGCATTTT. Encoded protein: CASSYGRVWEPQHF. The V gene is TRBV6-5, the J gene TRBJ1-5; D unclear. Germline V gene sequence: CDR1 MNHEY, CDR2 SVGAGI. V gave up 2 bases and J gave up 8 bases, with 13 bases separating them. This CDR3 is built from 14 residues.

This clonotype was counted ten times or more. Here the CDR3 reads CASSLAGQQNTEAFF. The CDR3, as DNA: TGTGCCAGCAGTTTGGCAGGACAGCAGAACACTGAAGCTTTCTTT. This sequence joins TRBV12-3 or TRBV12-4 and TRBJ1-1; tentatively, D is TRBD1 (6 bases). The CDR3 runs to 15 residues. The germline V and J ends were trimmed by 3 bases and 1 base, with 12 bases remaining between them.

This clonotype was counted only a few times. CDR3 DNA sequence: TGCGCCAGCAGTGAGTCGCGACAGGGGGATCATGGCTACACCTTC. This sequence encodes CASSESRQGDHGYTF. The genes are TRBV10-1 and TRBJ1-2; 9 nucleotides match TRBD1. V shed 0 bases and J 6 bases; nucleotides not matched to a gene: 5. CDR1 is WNHNN, CDR2 SYGVQD, per germline (reference sequence). There are 15 residues in the CDR3.

This chain uses TRBV5-1 with TRBJ1-2; D remains unclear. Germline CDR1 reads SGHRS; CDR2 reads YFSETQ. The CDR3 is made up of 14 amino acids. The V end lost 3 bases, the J end lost 2 bases, and 11 bases lay between the germline ends. The CDR3 coding sequence is TGCGCCAGCAGCTCGGAGGTCGGCAACTATGGCTACACCTTC. Residues: CASSSEVGNYGYTF.

The chain couples TRBV20-1 to TRBJ1-6, with a possible D match to TRBD1 (6 bases). With 3 bases removed from V and 6 bases from J, the gap between germline ends came to 12 bases. The CDR3 has 14 residues. Germline assignment: CDR1 DFQATT and CDR2 SNEGSKA (reference sequence). The DNA of the CDR3 is TGCAGTGCTAGTGGGGGCAGGCCTAATTCACCCCTCCACTTT. This codes for CSASGGRPNSPLHF.

This clonotype occurred a few times. The rearrangement joins TRBV19 to TRBJ2-5; D is possibly TRBD1 or TRBD2 (5 bases each). Germline V gene data show CDR1 as LNHDA and CDR2 as SQIVND (reference sequence). This CDR3 spans 13 amino acids. With 0 bases removed from V and 5 bases from J, the gap between germline ends came to 7 bases. CDR3 protein: CASSIDWDETQYF. Here the CDR3 DNA reads TGTGCCAGTAGTATAGATTGGGACGAGACCCAGTACTTC.

This clonotype was seen ten or more times. The chain carries TRBV20-1 and TRBJ2-5, with D possibly matching TRBD2 (7 bases). Germline loops: CDR1 DFQATT, CDR2 SNEGSKA (reference sequence). The CDR3 loop spans 17 amino acids. V shed 5 bases and J shed 0 bases, with 22 bases lying between them. For the CDR3, the DNA is TGCAGTGCTGATCCCTGGGGGGCTAGCGGTAACCAAGAGACCCAGTACTTC. Translation gives CSADPWGASGNQETQYF.

The J gene is TRBJ1-2, the V gene TRBV7-9; tentatively, D is TRBD1 (6 bases). Trimming stripped 6 bases from V and 4 bases from J, with 15 bases between. This CDR3 contains 14 residues. The germline CDR1 and CDR2 sequences are SEHNR and FQNEAQ (reference sequence). CDR3 sequence (DNA): TGTGCCAGCAGTTTTCCTGGACAGAGCTATGGCTACACCTTC. This encodes CASSFPGQSYGYTF.

The J gene is TRBJ2-5, the V gene TRBV4-1; D uncertain. V was pared by 6 bases and J by 5 bases, with 22 bases between. The CDR3 contains 16 residues. CDR1 and CDR2 (germline): MGHRA, YSYEKL. The DNA for the CDR3 is TGCGCCAGCAGTCAAACCGGACCGCCTGTTGGGGAGACCCAGTACTTC. The encoded protein is CASSQTGPPVGETQYF.

This clonotype was seen many times. The chain employs TRBV12-3 or TRBV12-4 and TRBJ2-2; tentatively, D is TRBD2 (6 bases). The V gene lost 6 bases and the J gene lost 4 bases, with 15 bases spanning the gap. The CDR3 totals 15 residues. CDR3 bases: TGTGCCAGCAGGCTCGTTCAGCGGGTCACCGGGGAGCTGTTTTTT. Residues: CASRLVQRVTGELFF.

This clonotype was observed a few times. The chain has TRBV7-6 and TRBJ2-7, with TRBD1 as a possible D gene (6 bases). Germline CDR1 reads SGHVS; CDR2 reads FNYEAQ. This CDR3 is built from 14 residues. Trimming removed 5 bases at V and 0 bases at J, with 11 bases between. The CDR3 spells CASSTPDSSYEQYF. DNA for the CDR3: TGTGCCAGCAGCACGCCGGACAGCTCCTACGAGCAGTACTTC.

The chain is built from TRBV7-8 and TRBJ1-5; D call uncertain. V lost 5 bases, J lost 0 bases, and 14 bases lay in between. The CDR3 is made up of 16 amino acids. Germline V gene lookup returns CDR1 SGHVS and CDR2 FQNEAQ. The CDR3 here is CASSPLRSYSNQPQHF. The CDR3 coding sequence is TGTGCCAGCAGCCCACTCCGGAGTTATAGCAATCAGCCCCAGCATTTT. The whole variable domain, remainder taken from reference TRBV7-8 and TRBJ1-5, is GAGVSQSPRYKVAKRGQDVALRCDPISGHVSLFWYQQALGQGPEFLTYFQNEAQLDKSGLPSDRFFAERPEGSVSTLKIQRTQQEDSAVYLCASSPLRSYSNQPQHFGDGTRLSIL.

As concerns this clonotype: A much bigger clone sits one base away, suggesting this may be a read error. V gene TRBV27 combines with J gene TRBJ1-5, with a possible D match to TRBD1 (6 bases). From germline, CDR1 is MNHEY and CDR2 SMNVEV (reference sequence). V was shortened by 3 bases and J by 2 bases, with 11 bases between the two germline ends. CDR3 length: 15 residues. In nucleotides, the CDR3 is TGTGCCAGCAGTTTCGTACAGGGTGGCAATCAGCCCCAGCATTTT. This sequence encodes CASSFVQGGNQPQHF.

The count of this clonotype is one. Being one base from a much bigger clone, this may be a read error. The genes are TRBV12-3 or TRBV12-4 and TRBJ2-7; the match to TRBD1 covers 9 bases. The CDR3 is 13 amino acids. The V gene end was trimmed by 9 bases and the J gene end by 3 bases; junction bases not matched to a gene: 6. This chain's CDR3 is CARSRQGGYEQYF. CDR3 DNA: TGTGCCAGAAGTCGACAGGGGGGCTACGAGCAGTACTTC.

This chain connects TRBV7-2 to TRBJ1-6, with a tentative D call TRBD1 (5 bases). The ends were cut back, 1 base at V and 5 bases at J, with 9 bases in the middle. Per germline, CDR1 SGHTA and CDR2 FQGNSA. CDR3 length: 15 residues. The CDR3 sequence: CASSLEGQNNSPLHF. The CDR3 bases are TGTGCCAGCAGCTTAGAAGGACAAAATAATTCACCCCTCCACTTT.

This clonotype has a count of ten or more. The chain couples TRBV11-2 to TRBJ1-3; tentatively, D is TRBD1 (5 bases). Per the germline V gene, CDR1 is SGHAT and CDR2 is FQNNGV. The CDR3 runs 14 residues. Trimming took 3 bases from V and 2 from J, leaving 8 bases between them. CDR3 in DNA: TGTGCCAGCAGCTTGGGGGGAACTGGAAACACCATATATTTT. It is translated as CASSLGGTGNTIYF.

This chain joins TRBV20-1 and TRBJ2-7, with TRBD1 matching 7 bases. V gave up 4 bases and J gave up 1 base; unmatched junction bases: 4. Germline CDR1 is DFQATT and CDR2 is SNEGSKA (reference sequence). The CDR3 is made up of 13 amino acids. Written as DNA, the CDR3 is TGCAGTGCTACCGGACAGGAGTCCTACGAGCAGTACTTC. Translated: CSATGQESYEQYF.

The chain joins TRBV3-1 to TRBJ2-2; 7 positions agree with TRBD1. Per germline, CDR1 LGHDT and CDR2 YNNKEL (reference sequence). CDR3 length equals 17 residues. V was clipped by 4 bases and J by 2 bases; unmatched bases: 10. CDR3 DNA: TGTGCCAGCAGCCCCCGAAGGACAGGCGCCAACACCGGGGAGCTGTTTTTT. It translates to CASSPRRTGANTGELFF.

V is TRBV10-3 and J is TRBJ1-1; the D is unclear. CDR3 length: 13 amino acids. Germline-derived CDR1 and CDR2 are ENHRY and SYGVKD. Trimming shortened V by 1 base and J by 5 bases, and 8 bases separated the two germline ends. DNA of the CDR3: TGTGCCATCAGTGAGTGGAGGGTTACTGAAGCTTTCTTT. Residues: CAISEWRVTEAFF.